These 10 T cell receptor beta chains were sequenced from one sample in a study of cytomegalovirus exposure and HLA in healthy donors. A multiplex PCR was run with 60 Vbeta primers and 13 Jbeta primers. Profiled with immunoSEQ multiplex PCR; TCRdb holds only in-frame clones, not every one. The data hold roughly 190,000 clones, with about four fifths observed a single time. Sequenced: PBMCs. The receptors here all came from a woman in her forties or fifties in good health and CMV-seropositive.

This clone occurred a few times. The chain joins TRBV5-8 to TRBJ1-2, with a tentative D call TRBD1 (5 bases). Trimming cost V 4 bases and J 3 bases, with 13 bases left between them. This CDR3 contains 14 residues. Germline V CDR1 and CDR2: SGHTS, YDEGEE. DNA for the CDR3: TGTGCCAGCAGCGTGAACACAGGCTACTATGGCTACACCTTC. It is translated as CASSVNTGYYGYTF.

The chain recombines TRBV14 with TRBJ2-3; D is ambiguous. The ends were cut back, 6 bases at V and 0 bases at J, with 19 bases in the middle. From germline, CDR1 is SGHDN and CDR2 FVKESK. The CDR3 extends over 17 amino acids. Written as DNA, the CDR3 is TGTGCCAGCAGTCGAAGCGATCCGATCCCTAGCACAGATACGCAGTATTTT. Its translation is CASSRSDPIPSTDTQYF.

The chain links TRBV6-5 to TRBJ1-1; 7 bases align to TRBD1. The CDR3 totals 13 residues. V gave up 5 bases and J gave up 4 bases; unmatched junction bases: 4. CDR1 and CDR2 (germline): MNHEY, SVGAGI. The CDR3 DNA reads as TGTGCCAGCAGTACGACAGGGAGCACTGAAGCTTTCTTT. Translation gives CASSTTGSTEAFF.

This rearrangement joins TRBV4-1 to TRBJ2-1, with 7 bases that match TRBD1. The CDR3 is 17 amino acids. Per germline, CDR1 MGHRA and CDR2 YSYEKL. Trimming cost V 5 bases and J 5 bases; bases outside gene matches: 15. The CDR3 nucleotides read TGCGCCAGCAGCGAGAAGGACAGGAGGTTGGGGGACAATGAGCAGTTCTTC. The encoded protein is CASSEKDRRLGDNEQFF.

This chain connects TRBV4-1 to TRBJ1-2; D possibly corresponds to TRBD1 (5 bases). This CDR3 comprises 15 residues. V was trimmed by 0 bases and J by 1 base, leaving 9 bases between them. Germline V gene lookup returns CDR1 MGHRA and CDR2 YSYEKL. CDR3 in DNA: TGCGCCAGCAGCCAAGAGACAGCATATAACTATGGCTACACCTTC. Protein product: CASSQETAYNYGYTF.

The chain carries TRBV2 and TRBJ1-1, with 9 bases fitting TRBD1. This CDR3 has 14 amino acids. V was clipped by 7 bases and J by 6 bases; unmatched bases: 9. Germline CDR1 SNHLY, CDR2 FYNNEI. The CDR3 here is CASKTGQGRPEAFF. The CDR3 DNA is TGTGCCAGCAAGACCGGACAGGGGCGGCCTGAAGCTTTCTTT.

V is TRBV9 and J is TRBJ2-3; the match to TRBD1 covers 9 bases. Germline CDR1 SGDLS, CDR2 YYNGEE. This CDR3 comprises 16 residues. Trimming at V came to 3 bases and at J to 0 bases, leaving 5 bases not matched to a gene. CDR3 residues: CASSAWDRVSTDTQYF. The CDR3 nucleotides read TGTGCCAGCAGCGCCTGGGACAGGGTTAGCACAGATACGCAGTATTTT.

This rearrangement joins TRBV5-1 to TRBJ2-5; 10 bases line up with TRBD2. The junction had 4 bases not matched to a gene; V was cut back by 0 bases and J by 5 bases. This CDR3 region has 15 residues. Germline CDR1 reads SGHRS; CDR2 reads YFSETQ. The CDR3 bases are TGCGCCAGCAGCTTGGAAGGACTAGCGGACGAGACCCAGTACTTC. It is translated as CASSLEGLADETQYF.

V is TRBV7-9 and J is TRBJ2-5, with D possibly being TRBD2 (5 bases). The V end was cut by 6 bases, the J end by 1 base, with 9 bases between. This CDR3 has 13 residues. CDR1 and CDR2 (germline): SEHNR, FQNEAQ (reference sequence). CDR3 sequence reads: CASRRERQETQYF. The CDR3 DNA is TGTGCCAGCAGGAGGGAACGCCAAGAGACCCAGTACTTC.

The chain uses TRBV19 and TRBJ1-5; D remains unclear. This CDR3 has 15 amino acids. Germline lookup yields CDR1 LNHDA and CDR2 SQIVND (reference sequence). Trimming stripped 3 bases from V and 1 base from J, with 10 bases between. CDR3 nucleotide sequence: TGTGCCAGTAGTATGTCCCATCCCAGCAATCAGCCCCAGCATTTT. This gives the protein CASSMSHPSNQPQHF.